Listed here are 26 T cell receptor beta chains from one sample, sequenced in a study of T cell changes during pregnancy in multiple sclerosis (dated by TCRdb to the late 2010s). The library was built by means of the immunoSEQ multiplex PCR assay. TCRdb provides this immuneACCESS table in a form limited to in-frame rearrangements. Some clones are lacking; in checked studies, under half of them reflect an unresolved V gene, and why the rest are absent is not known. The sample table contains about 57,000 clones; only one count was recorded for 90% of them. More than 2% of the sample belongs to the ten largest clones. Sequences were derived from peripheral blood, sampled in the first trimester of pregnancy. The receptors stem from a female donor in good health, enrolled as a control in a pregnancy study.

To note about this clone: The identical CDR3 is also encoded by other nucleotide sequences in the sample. The CDR3 here is CASSFNRDSPLHF. The CDR3 DNA reads as TGTGCCAGCAGCTTTAACAGAGATTCACCCCTCCACTTT. This chain uses TRBV5-8 with TRBJ1-6; no clear D gene. The CDR3 runs to 13 residues. Germline lookup yields CDR1 SGHTS and CDR2 YDEGEE. Trimming removed 2 bases from V and 8 bases from J, with 8 bases in between.

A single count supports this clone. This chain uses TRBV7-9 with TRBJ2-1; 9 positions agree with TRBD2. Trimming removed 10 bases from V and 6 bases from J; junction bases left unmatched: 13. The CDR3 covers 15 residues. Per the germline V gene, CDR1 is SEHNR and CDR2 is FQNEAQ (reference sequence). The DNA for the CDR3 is TGTGCCACCCGGGAGTGGCGGGAGGGGATCAATGAGCAGTTCTTC. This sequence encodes CATREWREGINEQFF.

The CDR3 DNA reads TGTGCCACGTTACACGGGGGGTCGGAAAAACTGTTTTTT. Translation gives CATLHGGSEKLFF. The genes are TRBV6-6 and TRBJ1-4; perhaps TRBD1 as D (5 bases). Looked up from germline, CDR1 is MNHNY and CDR2 is SVGAGI (reference sequence). Deletions cut 10 bases from V and 8 bases from J, with 17 bases between. CDR3 length equals 13 residues.

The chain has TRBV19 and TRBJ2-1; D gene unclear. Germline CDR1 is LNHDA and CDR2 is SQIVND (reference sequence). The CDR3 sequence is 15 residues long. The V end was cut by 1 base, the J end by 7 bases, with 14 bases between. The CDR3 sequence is CASSIALSSWNEQFF. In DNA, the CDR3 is TGTGCCAGTAGTATAGCGCTATCCTCGTGGAATGAGCAGTTCTTC.

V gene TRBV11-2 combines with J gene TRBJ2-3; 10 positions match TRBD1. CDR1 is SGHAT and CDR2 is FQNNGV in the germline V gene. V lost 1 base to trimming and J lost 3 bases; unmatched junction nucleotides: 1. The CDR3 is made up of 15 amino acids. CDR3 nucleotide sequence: TGTGCCAGCAGCTTAGGGGACAGGGGAACAGATACGCAGTATTTT. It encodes CASSLGDRGTDTQYF. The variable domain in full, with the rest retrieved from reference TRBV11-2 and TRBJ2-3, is EAGVAQSPRYKIIEKRQSVAFWCNPISGHATLYWYQQILGQGPKLLIQFQNNGVVDDSQLPKDRFSAERLKGVDSTLKIQPAKLEDSAVYLCASSLGDRGTDTQYFGPGTRLTVL.

CDR3 nucleotide sequence: TGTGCCAGCAGCTTGGGGACTAGCCGGGCCGGGGAGCTGTTTTTT. The encoded protein is CASSLGTSRAGELFF. The V call is TRBV7-9, the J call TRBJ2-2; 9 bases agree with TRBD2. Germline V lookup: CDR1 SEHNR, CDR2 FQNEAQ (reference sequence). There are 15 residues in the CDR3. V gave up 3 bases and J gave up 6 bases; unmatched junction bases: 5.

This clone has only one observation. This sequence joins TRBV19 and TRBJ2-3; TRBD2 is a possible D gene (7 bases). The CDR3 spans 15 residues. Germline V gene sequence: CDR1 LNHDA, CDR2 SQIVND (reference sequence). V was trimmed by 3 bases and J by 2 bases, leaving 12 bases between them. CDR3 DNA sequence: TGTGCCAGTAGTATTTTGCGGGGGCTCACAGATACGCAGTATTTT. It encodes CASSILRGLTDTQYF. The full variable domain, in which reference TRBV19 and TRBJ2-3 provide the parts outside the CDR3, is DGGITQSPKYLFRKEGQNVTLSCEQNLNHDAMYWYRQDPGQGLRLIYYSQIVNDFQKGDIAEGYSVSREKKESFPLTVTSAQKNPTAFYLCASSILRGLTDTQYFGPGTRLTVL.

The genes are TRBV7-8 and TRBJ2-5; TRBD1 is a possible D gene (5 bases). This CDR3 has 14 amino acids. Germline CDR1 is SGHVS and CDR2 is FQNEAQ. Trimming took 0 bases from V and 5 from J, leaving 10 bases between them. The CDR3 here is CASSLAGRVETQYF. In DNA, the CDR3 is TGTGCCAGCAGCTTAGCGGGCAGGGTCGAGACCCAGTACTTC.

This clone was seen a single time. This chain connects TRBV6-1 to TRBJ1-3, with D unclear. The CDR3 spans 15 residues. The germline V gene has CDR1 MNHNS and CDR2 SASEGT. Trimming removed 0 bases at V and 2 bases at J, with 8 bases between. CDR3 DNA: TGTGCCAGCAGTGAAGCGGGCAGCCCTGGAAACACCATATATTTT. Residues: CASSEAGSPGNTIYF.

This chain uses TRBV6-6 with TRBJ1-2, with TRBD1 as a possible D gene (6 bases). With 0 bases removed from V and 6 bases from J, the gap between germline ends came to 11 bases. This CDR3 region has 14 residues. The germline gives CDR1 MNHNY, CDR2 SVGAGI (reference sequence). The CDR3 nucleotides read TGTGCCAGCAGTTACTCGGGAGGGGGGGATGGCTACACCTTC. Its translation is CASSYSGGGDGYTF.

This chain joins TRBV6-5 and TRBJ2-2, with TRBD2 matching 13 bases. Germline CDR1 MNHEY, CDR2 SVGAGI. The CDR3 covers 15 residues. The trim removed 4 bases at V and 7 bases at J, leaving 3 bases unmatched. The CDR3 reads CASSWTSGGGGELFF. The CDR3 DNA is TGTGCCAGCAGTTGGACTAGCGGGGGAGGCGGGGAGCTGTTTTTT.

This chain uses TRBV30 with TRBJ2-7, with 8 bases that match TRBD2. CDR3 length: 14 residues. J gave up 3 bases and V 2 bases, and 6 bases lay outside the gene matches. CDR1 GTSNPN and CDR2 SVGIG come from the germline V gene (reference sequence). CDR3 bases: TGTGCCTGGAGTACGCGGGGGGTATACTACGAGCAGTACTTC. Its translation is CAWSTRGVYYEQYF.

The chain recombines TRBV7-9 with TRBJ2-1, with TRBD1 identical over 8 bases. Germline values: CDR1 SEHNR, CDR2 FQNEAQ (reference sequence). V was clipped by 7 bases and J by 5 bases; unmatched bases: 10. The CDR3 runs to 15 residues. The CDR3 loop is CASTGWTGKNNEQFF. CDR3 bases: TGTGCCAGCACCGGGTGGACAGGGAAAAACAATGAGCAGTTCTTC.

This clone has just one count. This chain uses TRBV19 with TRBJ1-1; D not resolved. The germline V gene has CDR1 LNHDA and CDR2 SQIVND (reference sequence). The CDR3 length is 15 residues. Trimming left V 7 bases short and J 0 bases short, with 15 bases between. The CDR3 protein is CASTRWESMNTEAFF. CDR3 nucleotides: TGTGCCAGTACGAGGTGGGAGTCAATGAACACTGAAGCTTTCTTT.

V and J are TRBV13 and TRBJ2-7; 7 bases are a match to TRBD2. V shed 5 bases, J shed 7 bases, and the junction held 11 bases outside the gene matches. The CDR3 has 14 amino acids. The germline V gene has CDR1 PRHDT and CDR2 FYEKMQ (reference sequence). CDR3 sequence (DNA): TGTGCCAGCAGCCGACTAGCCGACCGACGGGAGCAGTACTTC. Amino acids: CASSRLADRREQYF. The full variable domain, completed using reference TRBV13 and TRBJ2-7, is AAGVIQSPRHLIKEKRETATLKCYPIPRHDTVYWYQQGPGQDPQFLISFYEKMQSDKGSIPDRFSAQQFSDYHSELNMSSLELGDSALYFCASSRLADRREQYFGPGTRLTVT.

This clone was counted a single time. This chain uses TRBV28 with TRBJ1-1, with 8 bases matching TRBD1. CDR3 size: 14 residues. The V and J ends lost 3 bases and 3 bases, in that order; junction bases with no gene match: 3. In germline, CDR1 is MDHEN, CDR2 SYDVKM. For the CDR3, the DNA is TGTGCCAGCAGTTTGGGACAGGCGTACACTGAAGCTTTCTTT. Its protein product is CASSLGQAYTEAFF.

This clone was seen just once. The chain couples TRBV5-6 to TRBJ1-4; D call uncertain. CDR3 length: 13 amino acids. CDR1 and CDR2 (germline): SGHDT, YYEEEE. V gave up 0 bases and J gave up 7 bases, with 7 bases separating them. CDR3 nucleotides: TGTGCCAGCAGCTTGGAGTACGGTGAAAAACTGTTTTTT. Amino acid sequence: CASSLEYGEKLFF.

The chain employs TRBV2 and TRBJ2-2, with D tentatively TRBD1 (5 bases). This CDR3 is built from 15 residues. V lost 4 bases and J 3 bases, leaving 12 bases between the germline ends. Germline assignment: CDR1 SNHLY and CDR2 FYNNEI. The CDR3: CASSGGHGDTGELFF. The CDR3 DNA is TGTGCCAGCAGTGGTGGACATGGGGACACCGGGGAGCTGTTTTTT.

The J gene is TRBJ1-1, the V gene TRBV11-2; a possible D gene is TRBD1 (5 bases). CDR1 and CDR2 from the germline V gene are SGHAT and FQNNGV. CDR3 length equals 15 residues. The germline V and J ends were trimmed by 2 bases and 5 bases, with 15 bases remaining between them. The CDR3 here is CASSLIMSGGTEAFF. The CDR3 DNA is TGTGCCAGCAGCTTAATAATGTCGGGGGGGACTGAAGCTTTCTTT.

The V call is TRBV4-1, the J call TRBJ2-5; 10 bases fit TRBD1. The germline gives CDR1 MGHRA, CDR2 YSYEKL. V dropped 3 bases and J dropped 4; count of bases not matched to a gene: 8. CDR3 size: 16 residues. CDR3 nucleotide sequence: TGCGCCAGCAGCCAGGCGGGGACAGGGGTGCGAGAGACCCAGTACTTC. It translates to CASSQAGTGVRETQYF.

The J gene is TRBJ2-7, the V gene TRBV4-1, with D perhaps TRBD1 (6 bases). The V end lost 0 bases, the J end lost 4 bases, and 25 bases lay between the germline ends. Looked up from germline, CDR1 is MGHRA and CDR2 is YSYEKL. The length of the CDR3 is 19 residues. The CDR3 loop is CASSQEHAIGTLVIYEQYF. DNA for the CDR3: TGCGCCAGCAGCCAAGAACATGCAATAGGGACACTAGTAATATACGAGCAGTACTTC.

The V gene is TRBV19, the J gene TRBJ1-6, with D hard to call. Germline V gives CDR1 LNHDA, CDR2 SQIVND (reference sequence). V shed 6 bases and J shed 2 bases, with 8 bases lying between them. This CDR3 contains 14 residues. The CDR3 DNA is TGTGCCAGTAGGGCCTCCACCTATAATTCACCCCTCCACTTT. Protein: CASRASTYNSPLHF. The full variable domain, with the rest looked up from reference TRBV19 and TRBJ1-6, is DGGITQSPKYLFRKEGQNVTLSCEQNLNHDAMYWYRQDPGQGLRLIYYSQIVNDFQKGDIAEGYSVSREKKESFPLTVTSAQKNPTAFYLCASRASTYNSPLHFGNGTRLTVT.

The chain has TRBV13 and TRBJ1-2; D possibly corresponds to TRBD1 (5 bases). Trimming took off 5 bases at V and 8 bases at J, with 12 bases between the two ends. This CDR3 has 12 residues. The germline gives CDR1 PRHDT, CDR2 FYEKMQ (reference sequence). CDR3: CASSQGLYGYTF. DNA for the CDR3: TGTGCCAGCAGCCAGGGACTCTACGGCTACACCTTC. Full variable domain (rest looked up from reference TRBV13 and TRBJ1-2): AAGVIQSPRHLIKEKRETATLKCYPIPRHDTVYWYQQGPGQDPQFLISFYEKMQSDKGSIPDRFSAQQFSDYHSELNMSSLELGDSALYFCASSQGLYGYTFGSGTRLTVV.

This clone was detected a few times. CDR3 in amino acids: CASSIAGWNTEAFF. CDR3 bases: TGTGCCAGTAGTATAGCAGGCTGGAACACTGAAGCTTTCTTT. The chain has TRBV19 and TRBJ1-1; no clear D gene. Germline CDR1 LNHDA, CDR2 SQIVND (reference sequence). The CDR3 has 14 residues. Trimming removed 1 base at V and 1 base at J, with 7 bases between.

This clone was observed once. The CDR3 sequence is CASSDSDSNTQYF. In DNA form, the CDR3 reads TGTGCCAGCAGTGACTCGGACAGCAATACGCAGTATTTT. This chain links TRBV6-4 with TRBJ2-3; D is possibly TRBD1 (6 bases). V lost 0 bases and J 7 bases, leaving 8 bases between the germline ends. This CDR3 has 13 residues. The germline CDR1 and CDR2 sequences are MRHNA and SNTAGT.

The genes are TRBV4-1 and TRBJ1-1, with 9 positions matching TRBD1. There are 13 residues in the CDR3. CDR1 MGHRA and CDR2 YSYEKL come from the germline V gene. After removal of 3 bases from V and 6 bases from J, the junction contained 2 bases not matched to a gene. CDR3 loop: CASSQGQGAEAFF. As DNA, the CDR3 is TGCGCCAGCAGCCAGGGACAGGGAGCTGAAGCTTTCTTT.